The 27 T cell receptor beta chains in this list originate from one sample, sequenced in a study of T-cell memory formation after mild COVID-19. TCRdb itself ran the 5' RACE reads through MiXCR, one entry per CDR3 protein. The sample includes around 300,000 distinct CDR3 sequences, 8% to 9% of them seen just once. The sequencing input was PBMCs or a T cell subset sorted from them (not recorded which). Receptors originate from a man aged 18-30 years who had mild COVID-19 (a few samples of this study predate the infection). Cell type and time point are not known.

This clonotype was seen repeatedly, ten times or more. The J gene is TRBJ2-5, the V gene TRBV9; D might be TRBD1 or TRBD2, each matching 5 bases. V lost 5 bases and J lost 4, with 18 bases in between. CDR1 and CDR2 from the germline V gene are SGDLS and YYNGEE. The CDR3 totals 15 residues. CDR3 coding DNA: TGTGCCAGCAGTGAGGGGTACTCGCGGGCAGAGACCCAGTACTTC. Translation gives CASSEGYSRAETQYF.

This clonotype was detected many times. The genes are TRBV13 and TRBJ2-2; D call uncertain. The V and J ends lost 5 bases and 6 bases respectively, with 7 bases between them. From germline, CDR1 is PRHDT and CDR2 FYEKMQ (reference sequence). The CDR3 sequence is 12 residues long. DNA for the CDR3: TGTGCCAGCAGCCAGTCGGCCGGGGAGCTGTTTTTT. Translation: CASSQSAGELFF.

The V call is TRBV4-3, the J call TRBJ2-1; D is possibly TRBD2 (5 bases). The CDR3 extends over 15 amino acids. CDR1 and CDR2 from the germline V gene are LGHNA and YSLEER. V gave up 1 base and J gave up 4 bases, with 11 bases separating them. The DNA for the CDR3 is TGCGCCAGCAGCCAAGGCGGGCAACAGTACAATGAGCAGTTCTTC. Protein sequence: CASSQGGQQYNEQFF.

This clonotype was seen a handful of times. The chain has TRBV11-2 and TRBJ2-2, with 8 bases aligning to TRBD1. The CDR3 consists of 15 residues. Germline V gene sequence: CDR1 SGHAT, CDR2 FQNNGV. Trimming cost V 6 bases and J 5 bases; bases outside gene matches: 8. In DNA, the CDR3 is TGTGCCAGCAGACACGTGACAGGGGTGACCGGGGAGCTGTTTTTT. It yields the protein CASRHVTGVTGELFF.

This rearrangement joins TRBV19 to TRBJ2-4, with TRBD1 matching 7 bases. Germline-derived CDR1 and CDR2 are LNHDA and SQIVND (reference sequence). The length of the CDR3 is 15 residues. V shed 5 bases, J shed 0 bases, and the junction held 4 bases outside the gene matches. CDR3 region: CASSRDSLAKNIQYF. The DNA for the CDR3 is TGTGCCAGTAGTCGGGACAGCCTAGCCAAAAACATTCAGTACTTC. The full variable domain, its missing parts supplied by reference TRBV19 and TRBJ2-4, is DGGITQSPKYLFRKEGQNVTLSCEQNLNHDAMYWYRQDPGQGLRLIYYSQIVNDFQKGDIAEGYSVSREKKESFPLTVTSAQKNPTAFYLCASSRDSLAKNIQYFGAGTRLSVL.

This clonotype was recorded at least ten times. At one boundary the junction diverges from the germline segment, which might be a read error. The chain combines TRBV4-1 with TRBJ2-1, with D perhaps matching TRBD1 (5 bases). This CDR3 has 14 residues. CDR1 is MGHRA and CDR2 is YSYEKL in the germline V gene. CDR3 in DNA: TGTGCCAGCAGCCAGGGCGGCTCCTACAATGAGCAGTTCTTC. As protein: CASSQGGSYNEQFF.

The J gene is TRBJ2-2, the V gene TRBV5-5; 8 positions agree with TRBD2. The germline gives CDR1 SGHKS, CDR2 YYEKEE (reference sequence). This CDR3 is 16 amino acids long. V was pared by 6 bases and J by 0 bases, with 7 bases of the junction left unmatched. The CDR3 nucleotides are TGTGCCAGCAACATACGACTAGCGCCGAACACCGGGGAGCTGTTTTTT. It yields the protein CASNIRLAPNTGELFF.

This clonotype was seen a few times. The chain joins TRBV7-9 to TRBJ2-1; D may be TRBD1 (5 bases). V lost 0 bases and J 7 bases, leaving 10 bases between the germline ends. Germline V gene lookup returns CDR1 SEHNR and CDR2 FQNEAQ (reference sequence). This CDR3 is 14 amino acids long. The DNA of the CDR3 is TGTGCCAGCAGCTTAGCACAGGCCGGGAATGAGCAGTTCTTC. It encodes CASSLAQAGNEQFF.

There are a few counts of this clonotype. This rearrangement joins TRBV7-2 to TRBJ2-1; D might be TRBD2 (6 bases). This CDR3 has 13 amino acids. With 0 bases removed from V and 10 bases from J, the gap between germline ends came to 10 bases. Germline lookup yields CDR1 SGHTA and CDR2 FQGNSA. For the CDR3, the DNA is TGTGCCAGCAGCTTAGCTTATGCGGGAGAGCAGTTCTTC. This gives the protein CASSLAYAGEQFF. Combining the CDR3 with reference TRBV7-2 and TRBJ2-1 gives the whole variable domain GAGVSQSPSNKVTEKGKDVELRCDPISGHTALYWYRQSLGQGLEFLIYFQGNSAPDKSGLPSDRFSAERTGGSVSTLTIQRTQQEDSAVYLCASSLAYAGEQFFGPGTRLTVL.

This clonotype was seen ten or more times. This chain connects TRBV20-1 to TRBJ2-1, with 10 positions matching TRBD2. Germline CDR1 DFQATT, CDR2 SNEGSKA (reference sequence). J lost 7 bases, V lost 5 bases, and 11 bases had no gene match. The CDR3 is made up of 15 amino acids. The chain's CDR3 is CSAPGAASGGNEQFF. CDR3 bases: TGCAGTGCTCCCGGTGCGGCTAGCGGGGGTAATGAGCAGTTCTTC.

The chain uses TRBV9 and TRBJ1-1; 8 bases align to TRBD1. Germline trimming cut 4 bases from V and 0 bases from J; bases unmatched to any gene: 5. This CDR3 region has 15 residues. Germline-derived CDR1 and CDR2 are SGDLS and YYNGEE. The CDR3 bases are TGTGCCAGCAGCCCACAACAGGGGGTGAACACTGAAGCTTTCTTT. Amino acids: CASSPQQGVNTEAFF.

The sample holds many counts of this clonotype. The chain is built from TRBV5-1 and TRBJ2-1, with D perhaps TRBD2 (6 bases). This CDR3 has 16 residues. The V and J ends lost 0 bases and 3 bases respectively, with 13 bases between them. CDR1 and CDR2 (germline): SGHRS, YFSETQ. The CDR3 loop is CASSLAGVGNYNEQFF. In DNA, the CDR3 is TGCGCCAGCAGCTTGGCGGGGGTCGGAAACTACAATGAGCAGTTCTTC.

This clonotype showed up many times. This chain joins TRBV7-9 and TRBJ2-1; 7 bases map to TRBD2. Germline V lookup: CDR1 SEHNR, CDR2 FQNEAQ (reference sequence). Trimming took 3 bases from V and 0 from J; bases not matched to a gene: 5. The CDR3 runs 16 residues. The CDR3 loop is CASSLGGGLSYNEQFF. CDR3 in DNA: TGTGCCAGCAGCTTGGGGGGGGGACTCTCCTACAATGAGCAGTTCTTC.

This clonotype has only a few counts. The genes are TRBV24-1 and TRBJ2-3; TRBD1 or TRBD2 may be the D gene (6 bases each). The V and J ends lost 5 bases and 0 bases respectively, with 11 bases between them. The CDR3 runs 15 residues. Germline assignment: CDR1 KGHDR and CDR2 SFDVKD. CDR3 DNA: TGTGCCACCAGTGGGAGGGACACTAGCACAGATACGCAGTATTTT. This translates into CATSGRDTSTDTQYF.

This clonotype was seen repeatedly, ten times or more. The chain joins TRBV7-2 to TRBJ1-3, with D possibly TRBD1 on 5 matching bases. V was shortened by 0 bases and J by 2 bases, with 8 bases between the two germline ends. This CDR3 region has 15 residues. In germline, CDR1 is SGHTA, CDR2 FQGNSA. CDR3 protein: CASSLAGPPGNTIYF. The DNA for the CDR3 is TGTGCCAGCAGCTTAGCGGGGCCCCCTGGAAACACCATATATTTT.

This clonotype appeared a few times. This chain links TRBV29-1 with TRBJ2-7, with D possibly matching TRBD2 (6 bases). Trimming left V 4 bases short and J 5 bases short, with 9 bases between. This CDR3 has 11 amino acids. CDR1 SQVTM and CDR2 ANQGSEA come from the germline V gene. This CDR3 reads CSVGSGDEQYV. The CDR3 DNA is TGCAGCGTTGGGTCGGGGGACGAGCAGTACGTC.

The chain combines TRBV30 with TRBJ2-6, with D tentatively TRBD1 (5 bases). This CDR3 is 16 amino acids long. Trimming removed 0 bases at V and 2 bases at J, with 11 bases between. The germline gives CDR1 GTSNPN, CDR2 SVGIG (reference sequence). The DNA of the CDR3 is TGTGCCTGGAGTGTACCAGGGCGTGCTGGGGCCAACGTCCTGACTTTC. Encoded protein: CAWSVPGRAGANVLTF.

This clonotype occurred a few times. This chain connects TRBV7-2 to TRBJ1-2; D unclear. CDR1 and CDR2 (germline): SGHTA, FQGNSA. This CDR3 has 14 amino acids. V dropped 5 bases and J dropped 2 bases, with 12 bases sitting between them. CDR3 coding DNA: TGTGCCAGCAGCCCGCAAGGACCCAACTATGGCTACACCTTC. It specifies CASSPQGPNYGYTF.

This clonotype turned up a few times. Here the CDR3 DNA reads TGCGCCAGCAGCTTGGAGGGTGGGTATAATCAGCCCCAGCATTTT. Amino acids: CASSLEGGYNQPQHF. The chain has TRBV5-1 and TRBJ1-5; no definite D call. The CDR3 runs to 15 residues. CDR1 is SGHRS, CDR2 YFSETQ, per germline. Trimming took off 0 bases at V and 4 bases at J, with 11 bases between the two ends.

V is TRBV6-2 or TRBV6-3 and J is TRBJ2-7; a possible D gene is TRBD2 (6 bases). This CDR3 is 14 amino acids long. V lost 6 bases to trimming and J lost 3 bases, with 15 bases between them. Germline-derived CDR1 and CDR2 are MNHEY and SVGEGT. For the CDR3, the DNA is TGTGCCAGCAGCTATATAGCGGCGGTCTACGAGCAGTACTTC. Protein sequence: CASSYIAAVYEQYF.

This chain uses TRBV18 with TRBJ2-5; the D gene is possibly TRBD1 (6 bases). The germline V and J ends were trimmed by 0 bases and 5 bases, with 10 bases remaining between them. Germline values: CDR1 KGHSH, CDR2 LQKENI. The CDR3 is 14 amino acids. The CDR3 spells CASSPPAGVETQYF. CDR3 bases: TGTGCCAGCTCACCACCAGCAGGGGTTGAGACCCAGTACTTC.

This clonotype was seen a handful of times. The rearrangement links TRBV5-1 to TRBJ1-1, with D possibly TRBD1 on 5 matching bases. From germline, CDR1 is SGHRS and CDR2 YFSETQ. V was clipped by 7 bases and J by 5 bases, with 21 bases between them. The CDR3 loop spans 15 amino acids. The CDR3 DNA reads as TGCGCCAGCGGAGGAGGGGCAGGGAGGGAGACTGAAGCTTTCTTT. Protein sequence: CASGGGAGRETEAFF.

The chain's CDR3 is CATSRDKLPGIDTEAFF. The CDR3 DNA reads as TGTGCCACCAGCAGAGATAAATTGCCAGGGATAGACACTGAAGCTTTCTTT. The gene calls are TRBV15 and TRBJ1-1, with D possibly TRBD1 on 5 matching bases. This CDR3 is 17 amino acids long. Germline values: CDR1 LNHNV, CDR2 YYDKDF (reference sequence). Trimming took off 0 bases at V and 3 bases at J, with 17 bases between the two ends.

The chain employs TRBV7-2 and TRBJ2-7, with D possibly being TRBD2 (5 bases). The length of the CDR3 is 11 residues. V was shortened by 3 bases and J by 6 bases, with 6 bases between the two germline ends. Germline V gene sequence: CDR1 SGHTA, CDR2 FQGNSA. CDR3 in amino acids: CASSLRVEQYF. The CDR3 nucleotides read TGTGCCAGCAGCTTGAGGGTCGAGCAGTACTTC.

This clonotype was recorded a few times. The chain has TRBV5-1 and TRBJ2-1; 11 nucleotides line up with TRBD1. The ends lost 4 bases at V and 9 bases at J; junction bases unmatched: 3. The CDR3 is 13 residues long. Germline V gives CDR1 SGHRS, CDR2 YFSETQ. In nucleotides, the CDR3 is TGCGCCAGCAGCGGACAGGGGGCGGGTGAGCAGTTCTTC. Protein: CASSGQGAGEQFF.

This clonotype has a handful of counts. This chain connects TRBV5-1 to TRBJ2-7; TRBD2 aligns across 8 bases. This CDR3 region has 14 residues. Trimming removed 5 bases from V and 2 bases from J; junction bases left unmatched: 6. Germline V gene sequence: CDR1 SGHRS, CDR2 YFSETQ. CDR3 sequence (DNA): TGCGCCAGCAGTAGAATAGCGGGAACCTACGAGCAGTACTTC. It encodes CASSRIAGTYEQYF.

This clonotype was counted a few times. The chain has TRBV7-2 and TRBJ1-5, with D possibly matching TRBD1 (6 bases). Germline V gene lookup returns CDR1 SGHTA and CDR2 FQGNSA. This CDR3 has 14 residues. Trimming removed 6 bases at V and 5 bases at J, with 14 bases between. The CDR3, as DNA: TGTGCCAGCAGAGGAGGGGGGGGGGATCAGCCCCAGCATTTT. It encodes CASRGGGGDQPQHF.